This T cell receptor (beta chain) is from a study of T cells in Graves' hyperthyroidism and ophthalmopathy. Whole-study results and caveats: Most clonotypes expanded in the thyroid (above 0.001) were also present in blood.

This clonotype has at least ten counts. What it recognizes is unknown. V lost 4 bases and J 1 base, leaving 7 bases between the germline ends. CDR3 length: 13 amino acids. Germline loops: CDR1 SQVTM, CDR2 ANQGSEA. RNA transcripts yielded amplified TCR beta CDR3 regions. Primed by the HTBI set, a first-round RT-PCR was run on the TCR CDR3. TCRdb reanalysed the multiplex PCR reads using MiXCR and keeps one entry per CDR3 protein. The top ten clones hold 7.5% to 9.5% of a sample with some 800,000 distinct CDR3 sequences, over 35% of them seen once. This rearrangement joins TRBV29-1 to TRBJ2-2; D gene uncertain. The source of this sequence is a young man with Graves' hyperthyroidism. What was sequenced was blood. The CDR3 DNA is TGCAGCGTTGTAAAGGAGAACACCGGGGAGCTGTTTTTT. It is translated as CSVVKENTGELFF.